This T cell receptor (beta chain) emerged from a study of blood T cell repertoires in COVID-19. Study in general: Sites in the United States, Italy and Spain provided acute and convalescent COVID-19 samples. The analysed material was cDNA or gDNA that came from T cells, B-cell-depleted T cells, or PBMCs.

Authors' data handling: Reference gene primer amplification in the assay estimated nucleated cell counts. Only in-frame clones appear in the TCRdb table, and some are missing; sequencing was by immunoSEQ multiplex PCR. V and J calls and clone size come straight from that table; D and trimming were deduced from the DNA. This sample yields over 200,000 clones, of which approximately 84% are seen a single time; 4% to 5.5% belongs to the top ten. This clonotype was sampled from a man aged 50 to 59 with active or convalescent COVID-19. The sample was peripheral blood.

In nucleotides, the CDR3 is TGTGCCAGCAGCCCCCCACCTGAAGACAGGTTATACAATGAGCAGTTCTTC. Amino acid sequence: CASSPPPEDRLYNEQFF. The V and J genes are TRBV7-2 and TRBJ2-1; the D gene is possibly TRBD1 (6 bases). V dropped 5 bases and J dropped 4 bases, with 21 bases sitting between them. Germline values: CDR1 SGHTA, CDR2 FQGNSA. CDR3 length: 17 amino acids.